The rows below give T cell receptor beta chains drawn from one sample of a study of blood T cell repertoires in COVID-19. TCRdb's copy holds only in-frame clones and misses some; the assay was immunoSEQ multiplex PCR. Of about 280,000 clones listed, 85% were seen once; the top ten hold about 2.5%. Sequenced input: PBMCs or T cells enriched from blood (not recorded which). The receptors derive from a woman aged 45-65 years who had recovered from COVID-19. CDR3s include the opening cysteine and the closing phenylalanine or tryptophan. A D gene is named only where the DNA matches it firmly. Expanded clones get a size class; other rows say once, few or many, or leave the size out.

TRBV7-9	NA	TRBD1	TRBJ2-7	CASSFLAGWGQGSDEQYF	TGTGCCAGCAGCTTCCTGGCGGGGTGGGGACAGGGATCGGACGAGCAGTACTTC
TRBV7-9	NA	TRBD2	TRBJ2-7	CASSLSSGGYEQYF	TGTGCCAGCAGCTTGAGTAGCGGGGGCTACGAGCAGTACTTC
TRBV27	NA	TRBD1	TRBJ1-3	CASSADRGTGNTIYF	TGTGCCAGCAGTGCTGACAGGGGCACTGGAAACACCATATATTTT
TRBV9	NA	TRBD2	TRBJ2-2	CASSPRDYPTGELFF	TGTGCCAGCAGCCCCAGGGACTACCCCACCGGGGAGCTGTTTTTT
TRBV11-2	once	NA	TRBJ1-3	CASSLSGRASGNTIYF	TGTGCCAGCAGCTTATCGGGCAGGGCCTCTGGAAACACCATATATTTT
TRBV5-4	NA	NA	TRBJ2-5	CASSWGTRRQETQYF	TGTGCCAGCAGCTGGGGTACTAGAAGACAAGAGACCCAGTACTTC
TRBV6-1	NA	TRBD2	TRBJ2-7	CASSDRLAGGSYEQYF	TGTGCCAGCAGTGATAGGCTAGCGGGGGGCTCCTACGAGCAGTACTTC
TRBV7-8	NA	NA	TRBJ2-4	CASSLGGQNIQYF	TGTGCCAGCAGCTTGGGGGGGCAAAACATTCAGTACTTC
TRBV28	NA	NA	TRBJ1-3	CASSEAGGSGNTIYF	TGTGCCAGCAGCGAGGCGGGGGGGTCTGGAAACACCATATATTTT
TRBV11-3	NA	NA	TRBJ2-1	CASSLVADEQFF	TGTGCCAGCAGCTTAGTAGCGGATGAGCAGTTCTTC
TRBV29-1	NA	TRBD1	TRBJ1-1	CSGITGVDFAFF	TGCAGCGGGATAACAGGGGTGGATTTTGCTTTCTTT
TRBV7-2	NA	NA	TRBJ1-5	CASSLRAGVFQPQHF	TGTGCCAGCAGCTTACGGGCGGGGGTTTTTCAGCCCCAGCATTTT
TRBV11-2	NA	TRBD1	TRBJ2-2	CASSLARGPGGELFF	TGTGCCAGCAGCTTGGCCAGGGGGCCCGGCGGGGAGCTGTTTTTT
TRBV3-1/TRBV3-2	few	TRBD1	TRBJ1-2	CASSQMATGDGYTF	TGTGCCAGCAGCCAAATGGCTACAGGGGATGGCTACACCTTC
TRBV5-1	NA	TRBD1	TRBJ2-1	CASSGTGNTYNEQFF	TGCGCCAGCAGCGGGACAGGGAACACCTACAATGAGCAGTTCTTC
TRBV10-1	once	NA	TRBJ1-1	CASSGRLNTEAFF	TGCGCCAGCAGTGGGAGATTAAACACTGAAGCTTTCTTT
TRBV10-3	NA	NA	TRBJ2-6	CAISDETHLSGANVLTF	TGTGCCATCAGTGATGAGACTCACCTTAGTGGGGCCAACGTCCTGACTTTC
TRBV5-1	NA	NA	TRBJ2-1	CASSFLGGYNEQFF	TGCGCCAGCAGCTTTCTGGGGGGCTACAATGAGCAGTTCTTC
TRBV5-6	NA	TRBD1	TRBJ2-7	CASSLGGQGVYEQYF	TGTGCCAGCAGCTTGGGCGGACAGGGGGTATACGAGCAGTACTTC
TRBV28	NA	TRBD1	TRBJ1-4	CASSSFSGGAYEKLFF	TGTGCCAGCAGTTCCTTTTCAGGGGGCGCATATGAAAAACTGTTTTTT
TRBV27	NA	NA	TRBJ2-7	CASSLNEGFAYEQYF	TGTGCCAGCAGTTTAAATGAGGGCTTTGCCTACGAGCAGTACTTC
TRBV6-2/TRBV6-3	NA	NA	TRBJ2-1	CASSPLRGGLLNEQFF	TGTGCCAGCAGCCCTTTGAGGGGGGGTTTATTGAATGAGCAGTTCTTC
TRBV2	NA	NA	TRBJ1-1	CASSKPGGETEAFF	TGTGCCAGCAGCAAACCGGGGGGGGAAACTGAAGCTTTCTTT
TRBV27	NA	NA	TRBJ1-1	CASSLSTRVGTEAFF	TGTGCCAGCAGTTTATCCACACGGGTTGGCACTGAAGCTTTCTTT
TRBV20-1	few	TRBD2	TRBJ2-2	CSASPSGRGGTGELFF	TGCAGTGCTAGTCCTAGCGGGAGAGGTGGTACCGGGGAGCTGTTTTTT
TRBV30	NA	TRBD1	TRBJ1-1	CAWSAGQGFEAFF	TGTGCCTGGAGTGCGGGACAGGGGTTTGAAGCTTTCTTT
TRBV12-3/TRBV12-4	NA	NA	TRBJ2-5	CASSFAQRETQYF	TGTGCCAGCAGTTTCGCCCAGCGGGAGACCCAGTACTTC
TRBV15	few	NA	TRBJ1-2	CATSSWPRAANNYGYTF	TGTGCCACCAGCAGTTGGCCGAGGGCAGCTAACAACTATGGCTACACCTTC
TRBV19	NA	TRBD2	TRBJ2-5	CASSIELAGRQETQYF	TGTGCCAGTAGTATAGAGCTAGCGGGAAGACAAGAGACCCAGTACTTC
TRBV18	NA	NA	TRBJ2-5	CASTLAGWETQYF	TGTGCCAGCACCCTGGCAGGTTGGGAGACCCAGTACTTC
TRBV19	NA	NA	TRBJ1-1	CASSTYSFSNTEAFF	TGTGCCAGTAGTACATACAGCTTTTCGAACACTGAAGCTTTCTTT
TRBV5-1	once	TRBD1	TRBJ1-6	CASSAGQPGNSPLHF	TGCGCCAGCAGCGCGGGACAGCCCGGCAATTCACCCCTCCACTTT
TRBV7-8	NA	TRBD1	TRBJ2-7	CASSLRDSLSYEQYF	TGTGCCAGCAGCTTAAGGGACAGCCTCTCCTACGAGCAGTACTTC
TRBV10-1	NA	TRBD1	TRBJ2-3	CASSPGQGDSDTQYF	TGCGCCAGCAGCCCGGGACAGGGGGACTCAGATACGCAGTATTTT
TRBV5-1	NA	NA	TRBJ2-1	CASRGQAYNEQFF	TGCGCCAGCAGAGGCCAGGCTTACAATGAGCAGTTCTTC
TRBV4-2	once	NA	TRBJ2-7	CASSQDRGTSYEQYF	TGTGCCAGCAGCCAAGATCGAGGGACTTCCTACGAGCAGTACTTC
TRBV4-2	NA	NA	TRBJ1-6	CASSRLDTGDSPLHF	TGTGCCAGCAGCCGGTTGGACACGGGGGATTCACCCCTCCACTTT
TRBV11-2	NA	NA	TRBJ2-1	CASSLIGEQFF	TGTGCCAGCAGCTTAATCGGTGAGCAGTTCTTC
TRBV28	NA	TRBD1	TRBJ2-3	CASSFRTGNTDTQYF	TGTGCCAGCAGTTTTCGGACAGGGAACACAGATACGCAGTATTTT
TRBV6-6	NA	TRBD1	TRBJ1-3	CASSRDPRGNSGNTIYF	TGTGCCAGCAGTCGGGACCCCAGGGGGAACTCTGGAAACACCATATATTTT
TRBV2	NA	NA	TRBJ1-3	CASSLTGNAGNTIYF	TGTGCCAGCAGTCTAACAGGGAACGCTGGAAACACCATATATTTT
TRBV5-4	NA	NA	TRBJ2-5	CASSLGQNQETQYF	TGTGCCAGCAGCCTCGGACAGAACCAAGAGACCCAGTACTTC
TRBV6-5	NA	NA	TRBJ2-2	CASNVDSGSVGELFF	TGTGCCAGCAACGTTGACTCGGGATCGGTCGGGGAGCTGTTTTTT
TRBV7-7	NA	TRBD1	TRBJ2-1	CASSSRTGTSYNEQFF	TGTGCCAGCAGCTCGCGGACAGGGACGTCCTACAATGAGCAGTTCTTC
TRBV10-3	once	NA	TRBJ2-7	CAISESNSHEQYF	TGTGCCATCAGTGAGTCTAACAGCCACGAGCAGTACTTC
TRBV7-9	NA	NA	TRBJ1-1	CASSLEPQGMNTEAFF	TGTGCCAGCAGCTTAGAACCCCAGGGAATGAACACTGAAGCTTTCTTT
TRBV30	NA	TRBD1	TRBJ1-2	CAWTLPDRGWYGYTF	TGTGCCTGGACACTTCCGGACAGGGGATGGTATGGCTACACCTTC
TRBV2	NA	NA	TRBJ2-7	CASSKLGWRVPSYEQYF	TGTGCCAGCAGCAAGCTTGGGTGGCGGGTCCCCTCCTACGAGCAGTACTTC
TRBV27	NA	TRBD1	TRBJ1-5	CASSLSQGSNQPQHF	TGTGCCAGCAGTTTATCACAGGGGAGCAATCAGCCCCAGCATTTT
TRBV7-2	NA	NA	TRBJ1-5	CASSLVAGGNQPQHF	TGTGCCAGCAGCTTAGTAGCGGGCGGAAATCAGCCCCAGCATTTT
TRBV5-1	NA	TRBD1	TRBJ1-2	CASSGYLSGTGSGGYTF	TGCGCCAGCAGCGGTTACCTCTCCGGGACAGGGTCGGGTGGCTACACCTTC
TRBV6-6	NA	NA	TRBJ2-1	CASSYSGRDEQFF	TGTGCCAGCAGTTACTCGGGGCGCGATGAGCAGTTCTTC
TRBV19	NA	TRBD2	TRBJ2-1	CASSISLSTSGNEQFF	TGTGCCAGTAGTATTAGCCTCTCGACTAGCGGGAATGAGCAGTTCTTC
TRBV5-4	few	TRBD2	TRBJ2-1	CASSLGPSGSYNEQFF	TGTGCCAGCAGCTTGGGCCCTAGCGGCTCCTACAATGAGCAGTTCTTC
TRBV14	NA	NA	TRBJ1-1	CASSQQVRNARLMAEAFF	TGTGCCAGCAGCCAACAGGTCCGAAACGCCCGCCTTATGGCTGAAGCTTTCTTT
TRBV10-3	NA	NA	TRBJ2-1	CAISEWGLSDEQFF	TGTGCCATCAGTGAGTGGGGACTGTCGGATGAGCAGTTCTTC
TRBV4-2	NA	TRBD1	TRBJ1-1	CASSPIYGTGMNTEAFF	TGTGCCAGCAGCCCTATCTACGGGACAGGGATGAACACTGAAGCTTTCTTT